Presented here are 21 T cell receptor beta chains from one specimen sequenced in a study of cytomegalovirus exposure and HLA in healthy donors. Amplification used 60 Vbeta primers and 13 Jbeta primers. The table came from immunoSEQ multiplex PCR; TCRdb's copy has only in-frame clones and leaves some out. The table shows around 90,000 clones, with 62% occurring only once. The sample consisted of PBMCs. The receptors stem from a woman under 40 in good health and CMV-seropositive.

This clone was recorded a few times. The chain recombines TRBV5-5 with TRBJ2-3, with TRBD2 as a possible D gene (5 bases). The CDR3 is made up of 16 amino acids. CDR1 is SGHKS and CDR2 is YYEKEE in the germline V gene (reference sequence). Trimming removed 1 base from V and 0 bases from J, with 12 bases in between. This CDR3 reads CASSLFSGTSTDTQYF. The CDR3 DNA reads as TGTGCCAGCAGCTTGTTCAGCGGTACAAGCACAGATACGCAGTATTTT.

CDR3 residues: CASALRGGAEEQFF. DNA of the CDR3: TGTGCTAGTGCCCTTAGGGGGGGGGCCGAAGAGCAGTTCTTC. The V gene is TRBV12-5, the J gene TRBJ2-1, with a possible D match to TRBD2 (7 bases). Deletions cut 7 bases from V and 10 bases from J, with 20 bases between. The CDR3 has 14 amino acids. Germline V gives CDR1 LGHNT, CDR2 FRNRAP.

This sequence joins TRBV10-3 and TRBJ2-7, with TRBD1 matching 9 bases. Germline V CDR1 and CDR2: ENHRY, SYGVKD. The CDR3 runs 16 residues. J gave up 2 bases and V 5 bases, and 10 bases lay outside the gene matches. This chain's CDR3 is CAISPTTGQGTYEQYF. In nucleotides, the CDR3 is TGTGCCATCAGTCCAACCACGGGACAGGGTACCTACGAGCAGTACTTC.

This clone showed up just once. The chain recombines TRBV7-2 with TRBJ1-5; D remains unclear. The CDR3 is 13 residues long. Trimming took off 1 base at V and 7 bases at J, with 8 bases between the two ends. Germline lookup yields CDR1 SGHTA and CDR2 FQGNSA. The CDR3 sequence: CASSLEAGQPQHF. In DNA form, the CDR3 reads TGTGCCAGCAGCTTAGAGGCGGGGCAGCCCCAGCATTTT.

The chain couples TRBV28 to TRBJ1-1, with 7 bases lining up with TRBD1. The germline gives CDR1 MDHEN, CDR2 SYDVKM. Unmatched junction bases numbered 11, after V lost 6 bases and J lost 4 bases. The CDR3 is 15 amino acids. The CDR3 sequence: CASSLPTGLRTEAFF. The CDR3 nucleotides are TGTGCCAGCAGCCTTCCGACAGGGTTGCGCACTGAAGCTTTCTTT.

The chain couples TRBV5-1 to TRBJ2-3; 10 bases are shared with TRBD1. The CDR3 covers 20 residues. Germline CDR1 is SGHRS and CDR2 is YFSETQ. The V segment lost 4 bases and the J segment 6 bases; nucleotides outside the gene matches: 23. The CDR3 DNA sequence: TGCGCCAGCAGCGCGCCGTGGGGACAGGGGTTTAAGTCGGACACCGATACGCAGTATTTT. This codes for CASSAPWGQGFKSDTDTQYF.

This clone turned up a few times. V usage is TRBV2 and J usage is TRBJ1-1, with D tentatively TRBD1 (6 bases). CDR1 SNHLY and CDR2 FYNNEI come from the germline V gene. Trimming pared 6 bases from V and 2 bases from J, leaving 16 bases between. The CDR3 totals 15 residues. The DNA of the CDR3 is TGTGCCAGCAGAGAGGAGGCAGGGGCTAACACTGAAGCTTTCTTT. This gives the protein CASREEAGANTEAFF.

This clone was observed a few times. V and J are TRBV14 and TRBJ2-1; 10 bases fit TRBD2. V shed 4 bases, J shed 7 bases, and the junction held 10 bases outside the gene matches. The germline gives CDR1 SGHDN, CDR2 FVKESK. CDR3 length: 16 residues. CDR3 residues: CASSRINSGGGNEQFF. The CDR3 DNA sequence: TGTGCCAGCAGCCGGATAAACAGCGGGGGGGGTAATGAGCAGTTCTTC.

This sequence joins TRBV7-2 and TRBJ2-3; D may be TRBD2 (5 bases). V was shortened by 5 bases and J by 1 base, with 25 bases between the two germline ends. CDR3 length: 19 amino acids. CDR1 SGHTA and CDR2 FQGNSA come from the germline V gene. In nucleotides, the CDR3 is TGTGCCAGCAGCCCTAGCCGGTCCGGGAACCGAAGAGGCACAGATACGCAGTATTTT. It translates to CASSPSRSGNRRGTDTQYF.

This clone was seen a handful of times. The gene calls are TRBV6-1 and TRBJ1-1; D remains unclear. Germline values: CDR1 MNHNS, CDR2 SASEGT. V dropped 6 bases and J dropped 1 base, with 9 bases sitting between them. The CDR3 is 13 amino acids. CDR3 amino acids: CASRKTTNTEAFF. In DNA, the CDR3 is TGTGCCAGCAGGAAGACAACGAACACTGAAGCTTTCTTT.

The table lists this clone with a few counts. The rearrangement uses TRBV7-9 and TRBJ2-1, with TRBD2 identical over 14 bases. V lost 8 bases and J lost 3; bases outside the gene matches: 9. Germline-derived CDR1 and CDR2 are SEHNR and FQNEAQ (reference sequence). The CDR3 length is 17 residues. As DNA, the CDR3 is TGTGCCAGCGTTGGGACTAGCGGGGGCCCATTCTACAATGAGCAGTTCTTC. Its protein product is CASVGTSGGPFYNEQFF.

Worth noting for this clone: At one end the junction does not follow the germline gene, possibly because of a read error. CDR3 in amino acids: CASSLDGVSNYGYPF. The CDR3, as DNA: TGCGCCAGCAGCTTGGACGGGGTATCTAACTATGGCTACCCCTTC. The chain links TRBV5-1 to TRBJ1-2, with D unresolved. Germline CDR1 SGHRS, CDR2 YFSETQ. The CDR3 extends over 15 amino acids.

CDR3 residues: CASRPWREQFF. The CDR3 bases are TGTGCCAGCAGACCATGGAGGGAGCAGTTCTTC. The chain joins TRBV28 to TRBJ2-1, with D maybe TRBD2 (5 bases). The length of the CDR3 is 11 residues. Deletions cut 6 bases from V and 10 bases from J, with 10 bases between. Germline CDR1 and CDR2: MDHEN and SYDVKM.

This clone was recorded only once. V is TRBV25-1 and J is TRBJ1-1; TRBD1 aligns across 8 bases. Germline-derived CDR1 and CDR2 are MGHDK and SYGVNS. The CDR3 covers 17 residues. Trimming cost V 0 bases and J 0 bases; bases outside gene matches: 6. The DNA of the CDR3 is TGTGCCAGCAGTGAATATGGACAGGGATTCATGAACACTGAAGCTTTCTTT. Translation: CASSEYGQGFMNTEAFF.

This clone was seen only a few times. CDR3 residues: CASSTSGGAYNEQFF. The CDR3 region has the DNA TGCGCCAGCAGCACTAGCGGGGGGGCCTACAATGAGCAGTTCTTC. The chain couples TRBV4-3 to TRBJ2-1; 13 positions match TRBD2. The CDR3 consists of 15 residues. Germline CDR1 and CDR2: LGHNA and YSLEER. Trimming at V came to 5 bases and at J to 2 bases, leaving 0 bases not matched to a gene.

The chain is built from TRBV6-1 and TRBJ1-1, with a possible D match to TRBD1 (5 bases). V was shortened by 4 bases and J by 5 bases, with 14 bases between the two germline ends. The V gene's germline CDR1 is MNHNS and CDR2 SASEGT. CDR3 length equals 14 residues. The CDR3 protein is CASSGSGLGTEAFF. The CDR3 DNA reads as TGTGCCAGCAGTGGATCAGGGTTGGGGACTGAAGCTTTCTTT.

The rearrangement uses TRBV4-3 and TRBJ2-1, with 9 bases that match TRBD2. The CDR3 is made up of 14 amino acids. V lost 4 bases, J lost 9 bases, and 7 bases stayed unmatched. Germline V gives CDR1 LGHNA, CDR2 YSLEER. CDR3: CASSPWTSAGEQFF. CDR3 nucleotide sequence: TGCGCCAGCAGCCCGTGGACTAGCGCGGGTGAGCAGTTCTTC.

CDR3 nucleotides: TGTGCCAGCCTATTTGGGGACTACGAGCAGTACTTC. Amino acids: CASLFGDYEQYF. The V gene is TRBV6-1, the J gene TRBJ2-5; unclear D gene. The better agreement between TRBJ2-7 and the DNA end casts doubt on the J call. Germline CDR1 and CDR2: MNHNS and SASEGT. CDR3 length equals 12 residues.

In its sample, this clone was seen a few times. The gene calls are TRBV7-6 and TRBJ2-7, with 8 bases aligning to TRBD2. The J segment lost 2 bases and the V segment lost 1 base, leaving 4 bases of the junction unmatched. Looked up from germline, CDR1 is SGHVS and CDR2 is FNYEAQ. The CDR3 covers 15 residues. In DNA, the CDR3 is TGTGCCAGCAGCTTAGTAGCAGCGGGAGCCTACGAGCAGTACTTC. Protein product: CASSLVAAGAYEQYF.

V usage is TRBV2 and J usage is TRBJ1-5; D is perhaps TRBD1 (5 bases). V shed 6 bases and J shed 2 bases, with 11 bases lying between them. In germline, CDR1 is SNHLY, CDR2 FYNNEI. The CDR3 contains 14 residues. CDR3 coding DNA: TGTGCCAGCAGACCGGGGGTGGGCAATCAGCCCCAGCATTTT. This codes for CASRPGVGNQPQHF.

The gene calls are TRBV27 and TRBJ2-7, with D tentatively TRBD1 (6 bases). The CDR3 is 12 residues long. In germline, CDR1 is MNHEY, CDR2 SMNVEV (reference sequence). Trimming took off 8 bases at V and 3 bases at J, with 11 bases between the two ends. The chain's CDR3 is CASADRYYEQYF. CDR3 bases: TGTGCCAGCGCGGACAGATACTACGAGCAGTACTTC.